This T cell receptor (beta chain) was retrieved from a study of blood T cell repertoires in COVID-19. Generated by immunoSEQ multiplex PCR, the TCRdb table keeps only in-frame clones and is missing some. The sample has around 200,000 clones; 85% to 90% are singletons. CDR3 size: 14 residues. V was shortened by 5 bases and J by 2 bases, with 12 bases between the two germline ends. Germline-derived CDR1 and CDR2 are SGHRS and YFSETQ. The sequencing input was peripheral blood. The clonotype was recovered from a person aged 70 to 85 with COVID-19, enrolled during active disease. This chain uses TRBV5-1 with TRBJ2-3; D is perhaps TRBD2 (5 bases). The DNA of the CDR3 is TGCGCCAGCAGGGCGGAGACTATCACAGATACGCAGTATTTT. Translating it yields CASRAETITDTQYF.